This is a list of T cell receptor beta chains from one sample in a study of persistence of HIV-infected CD4 T cells. Antigens for these TCRs are unknown. The assay was immunoSEQ multiplex PCR, and TCRdb's table has in-frame clones only and misses some. Of 15,000 to 20,000 clones detected, less than 65% appear once; the ten largest clones hold 8% to 9%. The specimen comprised CD4+ T cells sorted from PBMCs after approximately 19-hour stimulation, sampled from a patient who received antiretroviral therapy. These receptors all come from an adult woman with HIV who was CMV-seropositive. Each CDR3 is given with its conserved first and last residue. Fields, in order: CDR3 DNA, CDR3 protein, clone size, J gene, V gene, D gene. A D gene is named only where the DNA matches it firmly. Rows may omit the clone size; those that give it use once, few, many or a size class.

TGTGCCAGCAGCCAAGCGCCTGACAGTGGAAACACCATATATTTT	CASSQAPDSGNTIYF	.	TRBJ1-3	TRBV3-1/TRBV3-2	.
TGTGCTAGTGGTTTGGGACACGGCCATCAGCCCCAGCATTTT	CASGLGHGHQPQHF	few	TRBJ1-5	TRBV12-5	.
TGTGCCAGCAGCGTCGGACAGGGGGCGATCTACGAGCAGTACTTC	CASSVGQGAIYEQYF	.	TRBJ2-7	TRBV9	TRBD1
TGTGCCTGGAGTGTGGGACAGAGCTCCTACAATGAGCAGTTCTTC	CAWSVGQSSYNEQFF	.	TRBJ2-1	TRBV30	TRBD1
TGTGCCAGCAGCCTTAATCAGGAGAGACAGTATAATGGCTACACCTTC	CASSLNQERQYNGYTF	.	TRBJ1-2	TRBV5-6	.
TGTGCCACGGGACATCTTAACTATGGCTACACCTTC	CATGHLNYGYTF	.	TRBJ1-2	TRBV6-5	.
TGTGCCAGTAGTATAGACACCGGGGAGCTGTTTTTT	CASSIDTGELFF	.	TRBJ2-2	TRBV19	.
TGTGCCAGCAGGGGACAGGGCTCCTACAATGAGCAGTTCTTC	CASRGQGSYNEQFF	.	TRBJ2-1	TRBV9	TRBD1
TGCGCCAGCAGCTTGGCCGGGGGACAGGATACGCAGTATTTT	CASSLAGGQDTQYF	.	TRBJ2-3	TRBV5-1	.
TGTGCCAGCTCAACGGCTAGCGGGGCGTCCTACAATGAGCAGTTCTTC	CASSTASGASYNEQFF	.	TRBJ2-1	TRBV18	TRBD2
TGTGCCAGCTCCCCAGAGGGGGTGGACACTGAAGCTTTCTTT	CASSPEGVDTEAFF	once	TRBJ1-1	TRBV18	.
TGTGCCACCAGTGCTGGACTAGGACGGGCTACGCAGTATTTT	CATSAGLGRATQYF	.	TRBJ2-3	TRBV24-1	TRBD2
TGTGCCAGCTCACCGAGGACAGGGGTATTTTCCTACGAGCAGTACTTC	CASSPRTGVFSYEQYF	.	TRBJ2-7	TRBV18	TRBD1
TGTGCCAGCAGCTTAAGTCCCCAAGAGACCCAGTACTTC	CASSLSPQETQYF	few	TRBJ2-5	TRBV11-2	.
TGTGCCAGTGTCGGGGTAGGCTCTGAAGCTTTCTTT	CASVGVGSEAFF	.	TRBJ1-1	TRBV19	.
TGCGCCAGCAGCGCACAGGGTAAGTTCTTC	CASSAQGKFF	.	TRBJ2-1	TRBV5-1	.
TGTGCCAGCAGCCAGCCGGGACAGGGGGCTTATAAAAACATTCAGTACTTC	CASSQPGQGAYKNIQYF	.	TRBJ2-4	TRBV3-1/TRBV3-2	TRBD1
TGTGCCAGCAGCTCGGGACAGCAAGAGACCCAGTACTTC	CASSSGQQETQYF	.	TRBJ2-5	TRBV7-8	TRBD1
TGTGCCAGCAGCTTAACGGGGTACACTGAAGCTTTCTTT	CASSLTGYTEAFF	.	TRBJ1-1	TRBV7-3	.
TGTGCCAGCAGCCCAACGGGGACAGGGTATAATTCACCCCTCCACTTT	CASSPTGTGYNSPLHF	.	TRBJ1-6	TRBV5-4	TRBD1
TGTGCCAGTACCAAGGATCGGGACCCCGGTCGCGAGCAGTACTTC	CASTKDRDPGREQYF	few	TRBJ2-7	TRBV19	.
TGTGCCAGCAGCCCATACGATAAGGGACCGCAGTTCTTC	CASSPYDKGPQFF	few	TRBJ2-1	TRBV7-9	.
TGCGCCAGCAGCCCATTAGGGGGAAGGACTGAAGCTTTCTTT	CASSPLGGRTEAFF	.	TRBJ1-1	TRBV5-1	.
TGTGCCTTAGGGGCAGGGACTTACAATGAGCAGTTCTTC	CALGAGTYNEQFF	.	TRBJ2-1	TRBV30	.
TGTGCCAGTAGTAATCCGGACAGGGAATTATCACCCCTCCACTTT	CASSNPDRELSPLHF	.	TRBJ1-6	TRBV19	TRBD1
TGTGCCAGCAAAGAAGGGGCAACTAATGAAAAACTGTTTTTT	CASKEGATNEKLFF	.	TRBJ1-4	TRBV2	.
TGTGCCAGCAGCCATCGGACAGGTATCTACAATGAGCAGTTCTTC	CASSHRTGIYNEQFF	.	TRBJ2-1	TRBV11-3	TRBD1
TGTGCCAGCACCCCCGCAGGGGGCTCTGGAAACACCATATATTTT	CASTPAGGSGNTIYF	.	TRBJ1-3	TRBV4-2	TRBD1